This TCR beta chain was captured in a study of post-analysis software for immune sequencing data. In the study overall: The patients showed relapsing-remitting, secondary progressive and progressive-relapsing multiple sclerosis courses.

Of note for this clonotype: Its antigen is still unknown.

Trimming removed 6 bases at V and 0 bases at J, with 15 bases between. The CDR3 has 15 amino acids. Germline CDR1 and CDR2: SQVTM and ANQGSEA. Unique molecular identifiers had been added to the TCR beta cDNA libraries. MiXCR was run by TCRdb on the PCR reads, yielding one entry per CDR3 protein. The top ten hold about 11% of the sample, which has hundreds of thousands of distinct CDR3 sequences, approximately 59% seen once. Study-level results: Higher frequency in patients than in controls was seen for several TRBV segments, with TRBV5-6, TRBV5-1 and TRBV20-1 among them.

Sequenced input: blood. This TCR was recovered from a girl aged 2 to 10 with multiple sclerosis. The chain recombines TRBV29-1 with TRBJ2-4, with D perhaps TRBD1 (5 bases). In nucleotides, the CDR3 is TGCAGCGTCACAGGACATACTCTAGCCAAAAACATTCAGTACTTC. Protein sequence: CSVTGHTLAKNIQYF.